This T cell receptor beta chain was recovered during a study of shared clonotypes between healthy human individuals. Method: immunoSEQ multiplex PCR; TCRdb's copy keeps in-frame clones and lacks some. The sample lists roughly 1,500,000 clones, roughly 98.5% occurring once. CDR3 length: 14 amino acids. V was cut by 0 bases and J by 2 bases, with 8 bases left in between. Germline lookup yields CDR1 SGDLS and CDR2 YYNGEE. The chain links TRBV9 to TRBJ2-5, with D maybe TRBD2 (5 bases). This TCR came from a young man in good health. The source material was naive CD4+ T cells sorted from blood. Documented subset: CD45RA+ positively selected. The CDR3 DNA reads TGTGCCAGCAGCGTAGGTAGCGTTCAAGAGACCCAGTACTTC. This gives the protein CASSVGSVQETQYF.